These 5 T cell receptor beta chains came from one sample sequenced in a study of long-term antiretroviral therapy in people with HIV. Survey-level resolution applied to immunoSEQ assay v3.0. This table comes from immunoSEQ multiplex PCR, and its TCRdb copy is limited to in-frame clones, with some not included. The sample has about 20,000 clones, around 93% seen once; the top ten hold 7.3%. The specimen comprised unsorted PBMCs, sampled 4.4 years after starting antiretroviral therapy. The receptors come from a woman in her 50s with HIV.

The rearrangement links TRBV15 to TRBJ1-2, with D uncertain. V was pared by 0 bases and J by 5 bases, with 7 bases between. CDR1 and CDR2 (germline): LNHNV, YYDKDF (reference sequence). CDR3 length: 13 amino acids. Here the CDR3 DNA reads TGTGCCACCAGCAGAGATCGGGGTTATGGCTACACCTTC. Encoded protein: CATSRDRGYGYTF.

This clone was seen only once. V is TRBV7-8 and J is TRBJ2-1, with TRBD2 matching over 7 bases. Trimming at V came to 1 base and at J to 4 bases, leaving 4 bases not matched to a gene. Germline lookup yields CDR1 SGHVS and CDR2 FQNEAQ. The CDR3 consists of 15 residues. The CDR3 DNA sequence: TGTGCCAGCAGCTTAGGGCTAGCGGATTACAATGAGCAGTTCTTC. It specifies CASSLGLADYNEQFF.

This chain connects TRBV2 to TRBJ2-1, with D possibly being TRBD1 or TRBD2 (5 bases each). The CDR3 consists of 12 residues. The germline V gene encodes CDR1 SNHLY and CDR2 FYNNEI. V lost 7 bases and J 10 bases, leaving 14 bases between the germline ends. For the CDR3, the DNA is TGTGCCAGCATGTTGGGGGTAGGGGAGCAGTTCTTC. This translates into CASMLGVGEQFF.

The V and J genes are TRBV5-1 and TRBJ2-3, with D perhaps TRBD1 or TRBD2 (5 bases each). V lost 4 bases, J lost 0 bases, and 15 bases lay in between. CDR1 and CDR2 (germline): SGHRS, YFSETQ. CDR3 size: 16 residues. In DNA form, the CDR3 reads TGCGCCAGCAGCACGGGGAACTGGGACAGCACAGATACGCAGTATTTT. This sequence encodes CASSTGNWDSTDTQYF.

This chain connects TRBV9 to TRBJ1-4; D unresolved. Germline V CDR1 and CDR2: SGDLS, YYNGEE. Trimming removed 3 bases from V and 8 bases from J, with 8 bases in between. This CDR3 spans 12 amino acids. This CDR3 reads CASSAPREKLFF. CDR3 sequence (DNA): TGTGCCAGCAGCGCGCCGAGGGAAAAACTGTTTTTT.